One sample yielded the 6 T cell receptor beta chains listed below, sequenced in a study of blood T cell repertoires in COVID-19. Clones were read by immunoSEQ multiplex PCR, and TCRdb kept only the in-frame ones, dropping some. The data show about 130,000 clones, with almost 80% seen just once and approximately 9.9% held by the top ten. The sequencing sample was made of peripheral blood. These TCRs come from a man aged 60 to 69 who had recovered from COVID-19.

V usage is TRBV9 and J usage is TRBJ1-4; maybe TRBD1 (5 bases). The V end was cut by 0 bases, the J end by 0 bases, with 9 bases between. CDR1 is SGDLS, CDR2 YYNGEE, per germline. CDR3 length: 16 amino acids. CDR3 DNA sequence: TGTGCCAGCAGCGTAGGGGGGGTTACAACTAATGAAAAACTGTTTTTT. Protein sequence: CASSVGGVTTNEKLFF.

The chain is built from TRBV7-9 and TRBJ2-5; D is perhaps TRBD1 (5 bases). Per germline, CDR1 SEHNR and CDR2 FQNEAQ (reference sequence). V was trimmed by 0 bases and J by 4 bases, leaving 12 bases between them. The CDR3 is made up of 15 amino acids. As DNA, the CDR3 is TGTGCCAGCAGCTTAGCGCTGCAGGGTTCAGAGACCCAGTACTTC. Translating gives CASSLALQGSETQYF.

There are a few counts of this clone. The chain links TRBV7-3 to TRBJ2-1, with 9 bases matching TRBD2. The CDR3 contains 16 residues. V shed 5 bases, J shed 3 bases, and the junction held 8 bases outside the gene matches. Per the germline V gene, CDR1 is SGHTA and CDR2 is FQGTGA. CDR3 nucleotides: TGTGCCAGCAGCCGAAGATTAGCGGGGGACTACAATGAGCAGTTCTTC. It codes for CASSRRLAGDYNEQFF. Full variable domain (rest looked up from reference TRBV7-3 and TRBJ2-1): GAGVSQTPSNKVTEKGKYVELRCDPISGHTALYWYRQSLGQGPEFLIYFQGTGAADDSGLPNDRFFAVRPEGSVSTLKIQRTERGDSAVYLCASSRRLAGDYNEQFFGPGTRLTVL.

The genes are TRBV18 and TRBJ1-4; D is undetermined. From germline, CDR1 is KGHSH and CDR2 LQKENI. The CDR3 is made up of 13 amino acids. V lost 3 bases and J 8 bases, leaving 10 bases between the germline ends. In DNA, the CDR3 is TGTGCCAGCTCACCGAAAGGGAGAGAAAAACTGTTTTTT. It encodes CASSPKGREKLFF.

The V and J genes are TRBV28 and TRBJ2-2, with D perhaps TRBD2 (5 bases). V dropped 6 bases and J dropped 4 bases, with 9 bases sitting between them. The CDR3 covers 13 residues. CDR1 is MDHEN, CDR2 SYDVKM, per germline. CDR3 sequence reads: CASRLGSTGELFF. The DNA for the CDR3 is TGTGCCAGCAGACTAGGGAGCACCGGGGAGCTGTTTTTT. The complete variable domain, with remaining parts taken from reference TRBV28 and TRBJ2-2, reads DVKVTQSSRYLVKRTGEKVFLECVQDMDHENMFWYRQDPGLGLRLIYFSYDVKMKEKGDIPEGYSVSREKKERFSLILESASTNQTSMYLCASRLGSTGELFFGEGSRLTVL.

This chain links TRBV28 with TRBJ1-1, with 7 positions matching TRBD1. The CDR3 runs to 17 residues. CDR1 and CDR2 (germline): MDHEN, SYDVKM. Trimming removed 5 bases from V and 1 base from J; junction bases left unmatched: 13. Written as DNA, the CDR3 is TGTGCCAGCAGTCACGCCTCACGGACAGGTAAGAACACTGAAGCTTTCTTT. It encodes CASSHASRTGKNTEAFF.